A single sample gave rise to the 5 T cell receptor beta chains below, sequenced in a study of T-cell memory formation after mild COVID-19. Each CDR3 protein gets one entry after TCRdb re-called the 5' RACE reads with MiXCR. Of 280,000 or so distinct CDR3 sequences listed, less than 9.5% are singletons. Sequenced sample: PBMCs or a T cell subset sorted from them (not recorded which). These receptors originate from a man younger than 35 who had mild COVID-19 (a few samples of this study predate the infection). Cell type and time point are not known.

The chain has TRBV6-5 and TRBJ2-5, with 8 bases fitting TRBD2. Germline V gives CDR1 MNHEY, CDR2 SVGAGI. V shed 6 bases and J 4 bases; nucleotides not matched to a gene: 7. CDR3 length: 14 amino acids. The CDR3: CASRSGTSRETQYF. The CDR3 nucleotides are TGTGCCAGCAGGTCCGGGACTAGTAGAGAGACCCAGTACTTC.

This clonotype was seen a handful of times. The chain couples TRBV7-2 to TRBJ2-5, with D perhaps TRBD2 (5 bases). The V gene's germline CDR1 is SGHTA and CDR2 FQGNSA. The ends were cut back, 3 bases at V and 5 bases at J, with 13 bases in the middle. The length of the CDR3 is 14 residues. In DNA, the CDR3 is TGTGCCAGCAGCTTCAAGCCGGGGATCGAGACCCAGTACTTC. Translating gives CASSFKPGIETQYF.

The table lists this clonotype with many counts. The chain couples TRBV20-1 to TRBJ2-5; no definite D call. Germline CDR1 is DFQATT and CDR2 is SNEGSKA (reference sequence). Trimming left V 4 bases short and J 1 base short, with 7 bases between. This CDR3 comprises 12 residues. The CDR3 nucleotides read TGCAGTGCTACACAATCCCAAGAGACCCAGTACTTC. This translates into CSATQSQETQYF.

This clonotype was seen many times. As DNA, the CDR3 is TGCAGTGCTAGAACGGGACAGGGGAACGAGCAGTACTTC. Residues: CSARTGQGNEQYF. The chain couples TRBV20-1 to TRBJ2-7; 10 nucleotides agree with TRBD1. This CDR3 has 13 amino acids. The V gene end was trimmed by 2 bases and the J gene end by 5 bases; junction bases not matched to a gene: 3. Germline V gene lookup returns CDR1 DFQATT and CDR2 SNEGSKA (reference sequence).

This clonotype turned up a few times. The V call is TRBV29-1, the J call TRBJ1-1; a weak D match, TRBD1 (6 bases). The CDR3 totals 14 residues. The V end lost 6 bases, the J end lost 3 bases, and 17 bases lay between the germline ends. Looked up from germline, CDR1 is SQVTM and CDR2 is ANQGSEA. The CDR3 region has the DNA TGCAGCGTGGCTGGATGGGGGGCTTACACTGAAGCTTTCTTT. Protein sequence: CSVAGWGAYTEAFF.